Below, 14 T cell receptor beta chains from the same sample are listed, as sequenced in a study of shared clonotypes between healthy human individuals. Only in-frame clones appear in the TCRdb table, and some are missing; sequencing was by immunoSEQ multiplex PCR. The sample has 2 million to 2.5 million clones, just under 95% seen once. CD8 cells classed as naive were CD45RO-negative and positively selected for CCR7, excluding terminally differentiated effector memory CD45RA+ cells. Input material: naive CD8+ T cells sorted from blood. The receptors stem from a man in his late teens or twenties in good health.

The chain is built from TRBV30 and TRBJ2-7; 11 bases are a match to TRBD1. There are 15 residues in the CDR3. Looked up from germline, CDR1 is GTSNPN and CDR2 is SVGIG (reference sequence). The junction had 8 bases not matched to a gene; V was cut back by 5 bases and J by 2 bases. CDR3 bases: TGTGCCTGGGAATTTGGGACAGGGGGAACCTACGAGCAGTACTTC. Encoded protein: CAWEFGTGGTYEQYF.

The chain joins TRBV5-1 to TRBJ2-7; 9 bases fit TRBD1. The germline CDR1 and CDR2 sequences are SGHRS and YFSETQ. The CDR3 spans 15 residues. Trimming took 2 bases from V and 3 from J; bases not matched to a gene: 6. CDR3: CASSFSGTGSYEQYF. CDR3 nucleotides: TGCGCCAGCAGCTTCTCCGGGACAGGGAGCTACGAGCAGTACTTC. Supplemented by reference TRBV5-1 and TRBJ2-7, the full variable domain reads KAGVTQTPRYLIKTRGQQVTLSCSPISGHRSVSWYQQTPGQGLQFLFEYFSETQRNKGNFPGRFSGRQFSNSRSEMNVSTLELGDSALYLCASSFSGTGSYEQYFGPGTRLTVT.

The rearrangement links TRBV27 to TRBJ2-1; 7 bases map to TRBD1. Losses at the gene ends were 4 bases for V and 2 bases for J; bases not matched to a gene: 5. Germline values: CDR1 MNHEY, CDR2 SMNVEV (reference sequence). CDR3 size: 15 residues. In DNA, the CDR3 is TGTGCCAGCAGTTGGGGACAGAGCCCCTACAATGAGCAGTTCTTC. It specifies CASSWGQSPYNEQFF.

The V and J genes are TRBV30 and TRBJ1-1; tentative D call: TRBD1 (5 bases). The ends were cut back, 0 bases at V and 8 bases at J, with 19 bases in the middle. Germline CDR1 is GTSNPN and CDR2 is SVGIG (reference sequence). CDR3 length: 15 residues. The chain's CDR3 is CAWSVNLGRESEAFF. The CDR3 DNA reads TGTGCCTGGAGTGTAAATTTGGGCAGGGAGTCGGAAGCTTTCTTT.

V and J are TRBV6-5 and TRBJ1-2; D ambiguous. From germline, CDR1 is MNHEY and CDR2 SVGAGI. This CDR3 comprises 14 residues. V lost 5 bases and J lost 4, with 14 bases in between. The CDR3 nucleotides are TGTGCCAGCAGTGAAGACACGGATCCCTATGGCTACACCTTC. Translating it yields CASSEDTDPYGYTF.

This clone was observed a single time. J is TRBJ2-3 and V is TRBV9, with D unresolved. Trimming cost V 3 bases and J 6 bases, with 14 bases left between them. CDR1 is SGDLS and CDR2 is YYNGEE in the germline V gene. The CDR3 consists of 14 residues. As DNA, the CDR3 is TGTGCCAGCAGCGGATCAGCGCCTGGGGATACGCAGTATTTT. It codes for CASSGSAPGDTQYF.

CDR3 in DNA: TGTGCCAGCAGCTTAGATCCAACGTACCAAGAGACCCAGTACTTC. Translating it yields CASSLDPTYQETQYF. This chain connects TRBV7-9 to TRBJ2-5; D not certain. The CDR3 runs to 15 residues. Looked up from germline, CDR1 is SEHNR and CDR2 is FQNEAQ (reference sequence). Trimming took off 1 base at V and 0 bases at J, with 9 bases between the two ends.

The V call is TRBV28, the J call TRBJ1-2; D is perhaps TRBD1 (5 bases). The CDR3 loop spans 14 amino acids. The germline V and J ends were trimmed by 2 bases and 4 bases, with 11 bases remaining between them. Per germline, CDR1 MDHEN and CDR2 SYDVKM. CDR3 amino acids: CASSLTGSGYGYTF. CDR3 in DNA: TGTGCCAGCAGTTTAACAGGTTCGGGCTATGGCTACACCTTC.

This chain uses TRBV6-1 with TRBJ2-7, with unresolved D. Trimming left V 1 base short and J 3 bases short, with 7 bases between. The CDR3 consists of 13 residues. Germline V CDR1 and CDR2: MNHNS, SASEGT. CDR3: CASSEDPDYEQYF. The CDR3 DNA sequence: TGTGCCAGCAGTGAAGACCCCGACTACGAGCAGTACTTC.

J is TRBJ1-1 and V is TRBV7-9; TRBD1 might be the D (6 bases). Trimming removed 2 bases at V and 4 bases at J, with 8 bases between. This CDR3 has 13 residues. CDR1 SEHNR and CDR2 FQNEAQ come from the germline V gene (reference sequence). The CDR3 region has the DNA TGTGCCAGCAGCTTATCCAGGGGCACTGAAGCTTTCTTT. Residues: CASSLSRGTEAFF. The full variable domain, rest sourced from reference TRBV7-9 and TRBJ1-1, is DTGVSQNPRHKITKRGQNVTFRCDPISEHNRLYWYRQTLGQGPEFLTYFQNEAQLEKSRLLSDRFSAERPKGSFSTLEIQRTEQGDSAMYLCASSLSRGTEAFFGQGTRLTVV.

On this clone itself: Other DNA sequences in this sample translate to the same CDR3. CDR3 region: CASSPDRDGYEQYF. CDR3 nucleotides: TGTGCCAGCTCACCTGACCGGGACGGCTACGAGCAGTACTTC. The V call is TRBV18, the J call TRBJ2-7; D assignment may be TRBD1 or TRBD2 (5 bases each). Between the trimmed V and J ends, which lost 3 bases and 3 bases, there was a span of 12 bases. Germline V gene sequence: CDR1 KGHSH, CDR2 LQKENI. The CDR3 contains 14 residues.

This clone was counted a single time. The chain carries TRBV27 and TRBJ2-3; D is undetermined. CDR1 and CDR2 from the germline V gene are MNHEY and SMNVEV (reference sequence). Trimming removed 5 bases from V and 0 bases from J, with 12 bases in between. The CDR3 runs to 15 residues. The chain's CDR3 is CASSPWAASTDTQYF. DNA for the CDR3: TGTGCCAGCAGTCCCTGGGCGGCTAGCACAGATACGCAGTATTTT.

This clone was observed once. The rearrangement uses TRBV10-3 and TRBJ2-7, with D unresolved. Germline lookup yields CDR1 ENHRY and CDR2 SYGVKD. This CDR3 has 14 amino acids. The V end lost 2 bases, the J end lost 2 bases, and 10 bases lay between the germline ends. CDR3 bases: TGTGCCATCAGTGAGGATGTCAGTCCCTACGAGCAGTACTTC. Its translation is CAISEDVSPYEQYF.

The chain carries TRBV5-1 and TRBJ2-7; no firm D call. This CDR3 spans 12 amino acids. V was shortened by 0 bases and J by 6 bases, with 7 bases between the two germline ends. CDR1 is SGHRS and CDR2 is YFSETQ in the germline V gene. CDR3 in DNA: TGCGCCAGCAGCTTGGTCGCCTCCGAGCAGTACTTC. Protein: CASSLVASEQYF.